The 14 T cell receptor beta chains below were found in one sample sequenced in a study of T-cell reconstitution after alpha-beta-depleted transplantation in children (dated by TCRdb to 2016 to 2017). Receptor libraries were prepared by PCR. The instrument given in TCRdb is Illumina HiSeq 2500. Molecular barcoding was employed in the preparation of TCR libraries, with unique molecular identifiers being used to normalize TCRbeta repertoire quantification. TCRdb passed the public sequencing reads through fastp at Q25 and MiXCR, retaining productive beta sequences. When rows share a CDR3 protein, they turn into one entry using the most common DNA and genes. Across this sample there are around 420,000 distinct CDR3 sequences, with under 20% seen only once. Over 25% of the sample is held by the ten biggest clonotypes. The treatment or condition label, as the study defines it: allogeneic hematopoietic cell transplantation with graft depleted of TCRalphabeta T cells and CD19 B cells.

Sequenced material: PBMCs, mostly from graft donor cells, taken 360 days after TCRalphabeta/CD19-depleted stem cell transplant. The source is a boy younger than two who had a stem cell transplant for Wiskott-Aldrich syndrome, so the T cells may come from the graft donor.

A few counts support this clonotype. The chain carries TRBV6-1 and TRBJ2-5, with D perhaps given as TRBD1 or TRBD2 (5 bases each). With 10 bases removed from V and 5 bases from J, the gap between germline ends came to 20 bases. The length of the CDR3 is 14 residues. Germline V gives CDR1 MNHNS, CDR2 SASEGT. For the CDR3, the DNA is TGTGCCAACGCTTACCGGGACCGGCGGGAGACCCAGTACTTC. This gives the protein CANAYRDRRETQYF.

This clonotype was observed many times. The chain uses TRBV20-1 and TRBJ2-1; D gene ambiguous. V was clipped by 5 bases and J by 0 bases, with 11 bases between them. The CDR3 extends over 14 amino acids. CDR1 DFQATT and CDR2 SNEGSKA come from the germline V gene (reference sequence). CDR3 sequence: CSAYTLSSYNEQFF. The CDR3 nucleotides are TGCAGTGCTTACACGCTCAGCTCCTACAATGAGCAGTTCTTC.

This clonotype has a handful of counts. The chain employs TRBV5-1 and TRBJ1-2; tentatively, D is TRBD1 (5 bases). V lost 0 bases to trimming and J lost 4 bases, with 10 bases between them. CDR1 is SGHRS and CDR2 is YFSETQ in the germline V gene. The CDR3 is 14 amino acids. The chain's CDR3 is CASSLVGPSYGYTF. CDR3 bases: TGCGCCAGCAGCTTGGTGGGACCGAGCTATGGCTACACCTTC.

The genes are TRBV5-1 and TRBJ2-7; 9 positions match TRBD1. CDR1 is SGHRS and CDR2 is YFSETQ in the germline V gene. The V and J ends lost 10 bases and 3 bases, in that order; junction bases with no gene match: 8. The CDR3 covers 13 residues. As DNA, the CDR3 is TGCGCCGGCTCAAGGACAGGGGTCTACGAGCAGTACTTC. It codes for CAGSRTGVYEQYF.

In this sample, this clonotype turned up many times. V and J are TRBV6-5 and TRBJ2-7; TRBD1 matches at 8 bases. Germline CDR1 is MNHEY and CDR2 is SVGAGI. The ends lost 6 bases at V and 4 bases at J; junction bases unmatched: 11. CDR3 size: 15 residues. The CDR3 loop is CASSSGQGGPYEQYF. The CDR3 DNA sequence: TGTGCCAGCAGCTCCGGACAGGGTGGACCGTACGAGCAGTACTTC.

The chain is built from TRBV9 and TRBJ2-3; tentatively, D is TRBD2 (5 bases). The germline CDR1 and CDR2 sequences are SGDLS and YYNGEE. Trimming removed 2 bases from V and 2 bases from J, with 12 bases in between. The CDR3 extends over 15 amino acids. The CDR3 sequence is CASSVGGSPTDTQYF. The CDR3 DNA reads TGTGCCAGCAGCGTTGGTGGGAGCCCCACAGATACGCAGTATTTT.

This clonotype was found a few times. This chain uses TRBV6-5 with TRBJ2-5, with D perhaps TRBD1 (6 bases). CDR1 and CDR2 from the germline V gene are MNHEY and SVGAGI. The CDR3 is made up of 16 amino acids. Trimming took 5 bases from V and 4 from J, leaving 20 bases between them. The CDR3 is CASSIDRPRDGETQYF. The CDR3 nucleotides are TGTGCCAGCAGTATCGACAGGCCGAGGGATGGAGAGACCCAGTACTTC.

This clonotype was counted only a few times. The chain links TRBV11-3 to TRBJ2-7; D gene uncertain. Trimming took off 0 bases at V and 7 bases at J, with 7 bases between the two ends. Per the germline V gene, CDR1 is SGHNT and CDR2 is YENEEA. This CDR3 is built from 12 residues. Written as DNA, the CDR3 is TGTGCCAGCAGCTTAGATCTTTGGGAGCAGTACTTC. This sequence encodes CASSLDLWEQYF.

V is TRBV12-3 or TRBV12-4 and J is TRBJ1-6; tentatively, D is TRBD1 (5 bases). CDR3 length equals 15 residues. The V end lost 7 bases, the J end lost 2 bases, and 12 bases lay between the germline ends. The CDR3 protein is CASTAGKAYNSPLHF. The CDR3 nucleotides are TGTGCCAGCACCGCAGGGAAGGCCTATAATTCACCCCTCCACTTT.

A few counts support this clonotype. The V and J genes are TRBV6-5 and TRBJ2-2; weak D call: TRBD2 (7 bases). Germline V lookup: CDR1 MNHEY, CDR2 SVGAGI. This CDR3 is 16 amino acids long. The ends were cut back, 2 bases at V and 4 bases at J, with 14 bases in the middle. The CDR3, as DNA: TGTGCCAGCAGTTACAGCACAGGGAGGGGCACCGGGGAGCTGTTTTTT. Its translation is CASSYSTGRGTGELFF.

The V and J genes are TRBV3-1 and TRBJ2-5; the match to TRBD2 covers 10 bases. This CDR3 contains 17 residues. Germline-derived CDR1 and CDR2 are LGHDT and YNNKEL (reference sequence). Germline trimming cut 2 bases from V and 2 bases from J; bases unmatched to any gene: 8. The CDR3 is CASSQLPGTSAQETQYF. As DNA, the CDR3 is TGTGCCAGCAGCCAACTCCCTGGGACTAGCGCACAAGAGACCCAGTACTTC.

This clonotype has only a few counts. The chain joins TRBV5-1 to TRBJ2-2; 8 positions agree with TRBD1. CDR1 and CDR2 from the germline V gene are SGHRS and YFSETQ. The CDR3 totals 15 residues. V trimming: 4 bases; J trimming: 1 base; junction bases outside the gene matches: 3. The DNA for the CDR3 is TGCGCCAGCAGCCGGACAGGGATGAACACCGGGGAGCTGTTTTTT. Residues: CASSRTGMNTGELFF.

The CDR3 DNA is TGTGCCAGCAGTTTGACCCCGACACCTGGACTAGCGGGAGGGAAGGGCACAGATACGCAGTATTTT. This translates into CASSLTPTPGLAGGKGTDTQYF. The chain links TRBV12-3 or TRBV12-4 to TRBJ2-3; TRBD2 matches at 15 bases. This CDR3 is 22 amino acids long. After removal of 3 bases from V and 1 base from J, the junction contained 17 bases not matched to a gene.

This clonotype was picked up a small number of times. The chain carries TRBV12-3 or TRBV12-4 and TRBJ1-4; D is ambiguous. This CDR3 has 12 amino acids. With 7 bases removed from V and 10 bases from J, the gap between germline ends came to 13 bases. The CDR3 region is CASTLHGIKLFF. The CDR3 DNA follows: TGTGCCAGCACCCTCCATGGAATAAAACTGTTTTTT.